A single sample gave rise to the 22 T cell receptor beta chains below, sequenced in a study of control samples from healthy donors and cancer patients. Repertoires were generated with immunoSEQ multiplex PCR, while TCRdb's copy carries only in-frame clones and drops some. The sample has around 250,000 clones, 82% seen once. The source material was PBMCs. Receptors were obtained from a woman aged 60-70 years with lung cancer.

The genes are TRBV11-1 and TRBJ1-1; a possible D gene is TRBD1 (6 bases). The germline CDR1 and CDR2 sequences are SGHAT and FQDESV (reference sequence). This CDR3 spans 14 amino acids. V gave up 5 bases and J gave up 1 base, with 11 bases separating them. The CDR3, as DNA: TGTGCCAGCAGCGTGGAGGGGGGGAACACTGAAGCTTTCTTT. Protein: CASSVEGGNTEAFF.

The chain is built from TRBV27 and TRBJ2-7; D not certain. Trimming shortened V by 6 bases and J by 3 bases, and 21 bases separated the two germline ends. The length of the CDR3 is 16 residues. The germline V gene encodes CDR1 MNHEY and CDR2 SMNVEV (reference sequence). The CDR3 spells CASSLPRNGPLYEQYF. In DNA form, the CDR3 reads TGTGCCAGCAGCCTCCCAAGGAACGGCCCTCTCTACGAGCAGTACTTC.

This chain joins TRBV5-1 and TRBJ2-1; no reliable D call. CDR1 is SGHRS, CDR2 YFSETQ, per germline. The V end lost 6 bases, the J end lost 0 bases, and 13 bases lay between the germline ends. The CDR3 loop spans 15 amino acids. DNA for the CDR3: TGCGCCAGCACCTCAGCAACGGCCTCCTACAATGAGCAGTTCTTC. It codes for CASTSATASYNEQFF. The full variable domain, its missing parts supplied by reference TRBV5-1 and TRBJ2-1, is KAGVTQTPRYLIKTRGQQVTLSCSPISGHRSVSWYQQTPGQGLQFLFEYFSETQRNKGNFPGRFSGRQFSNSRSEMNVSTLELGDSALYLCASTSATASYNEQFFGPGTRLTVL.

The chain employs TRBV27 and TRBJ2-5; D could derive from TRBD1 or TRBD2 (5 bases each). Germline CDR1 and CDR2: MNHEY and SMNVEV (reference sequence). V was pared by 5 bases and J by 2 bases, with 12 bases between. The CDR3 extends over 14 amino acids. The CDR3 coding sequence is TGTGCCAGCAGTAACCGGGGCGGGCAAGAGACCCAGTACTTC. This codes for CASSNRGGQETQYF.

V and J are TRBV7-2 and TRBJ2-1, with a weak D call TRBD2 (7 bases). Trimming shortened V by 3 bases and J by 1 base, and 13 bases separated the two germline ends. The CDR3 is made up of 16 amino acids. Germline CDR1 is SGHTA and CDR2 is FQGNSA. CDR3 amino acids: CASSLGGGLSYNEQFF. DNA for the CDR3: TGTGCCAGCAGCTTGGGAGGGGGACTATCCTACAATGAGCAGTTCTTC.

This clone was detected a few times. The V and J genes are TRBV5-4 and TRBJ1-2, with 10 bases that match TRBD1. The CDR3 covers 15 residues. J lost 5 bases, V lost 4 bases, and 8 bases had no gene match. Germline V gives CDR1 SGHNT, CDR2 YYREEE (reference sequence). CDR3 DNA: TGTGCCAGCAGCCCCAGGACAGGGGGAAATTATGGCTACACCTTC. Translating gives CASSPRTGGNYGYTF.

The chain combines TRBV12-5 with TRBJ1-5; a possible D gene is TRBD1 (5 bases). V lost 3 bases, J lost 2 bases, and 11 bases lay in between. CDR3 size: 15 residues. CDR1 is LGHNT, CDR2 FRNRAP, per germline. CDR3 coding DNA: TGTGCTAGTGGTTTACAGGTCTTGGGCAATCAGCCCCAGCATTTT. Translating it yields CASGLQVLGNQPQHF.

The gene calls are TRBV28 and TRBJ1-2, with 8 bases that match TRBD1. This CDR3 comprises 15 residues. The V gene end was trimmed by 3 bases and the J gene end by 8 bases; junction bases not matched to a gene: 11. Germline values: CDR1 MDHEN, CDR2 SYDVKM. The CDR3: CASSFQGAAPGGYTF. In nucleotides, the CDR3 is TGTGCCAGCAGTTTTCAGGGGGCCGCGCCAGGGGGCTACACCTTC.

To note about this clone: One end of the junction does not line up with germline, which may come from a read error. This chain links TRBV27 with TRBJ2-1; 9 nucleotides line up with TRBD2. CDR3 length equals 18 residues. CDR1 and CDR2 from the germline V gene are MNHEY and SMNVEV (reference sequence). The CDR3 DNA follows: TGTGCCAACAGTTTAAGGCTAGCGGGACTCCCCAGGCGGAATGAGCAGTTCTTC. Its translation: CANSLRLAGLPRRNEQFF.

V is TRBV18 and J is TRBJ1-5; D gene ambiguous. The V gene lost 3 bases and the J gene lost 3 bases, with 9 bases spanning the gap. CDR1 is KGHSH and CDR2 is LQKENI in the germline V gene. CDR3 length: 14 amino acids. The CDR3 reads CASSPSDLNQPQHF. CDR3 coding DNA: TGTGCCAGCTCACCCTCGGATCTCAATCAGCCCCAGCATTTT.

The chain joins TRBV28 to TRBJ1-5, with 7 bases identical to TRBD1. Germline loops: CDR1 MDHEN, CDR2 SYDVKM. The CDR3 is 14 residues long. J was trimmed by 2 bases and V by 8 bases; bases with no gene match: 6. As DNA, the CDR3 is TGTGCCAGCCTGACAGGGAGTGGCAATCAGCCCCAGCATTTT. Translation gives CASLTGSGNQPQHF. The full variable domain, completed using reference TRBV28 and TRBJ1-5, is DVKVTQSSRYLVKRTGEKVFLECVQDMDHENMFWYRQDPGLGLRLIYFSYDVKMKEKGDIPEGYSVSREKKERFSLILESASTNQTSMYLCASLTGSGNQPQHFGDGTRLSIL.

The chain has TRBV5-1 and TRBJ2-7; TRBD1 agrees at 8 bases. Germline V CDR1 and CDR2: SGHRS, YFSETQ. V gave up 3 bases and J gave up 1 base; unmatched junction bases: 9. The CDR3 is 16 amino acids. The CDR3 protein is CASSSDTGGSSYEQYF. CDR3 nucleotides: TGCGCCAGCAGCTCGGATACAGGGGGATCGTCCTACGAGCAGTACTTC.

This chain joins TRBV5-1 and TRBJ2-2; a possible D gene is TRBD2 (5 bases). Germline V gene data show CDR1 as SGHRS and CDR2 as YFSETQ. Trimming removed 1 base at V and 5 bases at J, with 15 bases between. The CDR3 is 16 residues long. The CDR3 coding sequence is TGCGCCAGCAGCTTGTCGGGCGGGTATGAGACCGGGGAGCTGTTTTTT. Amino acid sequence: CASSLSGGYETGELFF.

The chain combines TRBV7-2 with TRBJ2-7, with a tentative D call TRBD1 (6 bases). The CDR3 covers 15 residues. The germline V gene has CDR1 SGHTA and CDR2 FQGNSA. Trimming cost V 4 bases and J 3 bases, with 16 bases left between them. Written as DNA, the CDR3 is TGTGCCAGCAGCTCCCCCGGACAGCCTAACTACGAGCAGTACTTC. This encodes CASSSPGQPNYEQYF.

V usage is TRBV28 and J usage is TRBJ2-2; tentatively, D is TRBD1 (6 bases). Trimming stripped 5 bases from V and 1 base from J, with 8 bases between. This CDR3 contains 14 residues. CDR1 and CDR2 from the germline V gene are MDHEN and SYDVKM. CDR3 nucleotide sequence: TGTGCCAGCAGTACGACAGGGAACACCGGGGAGCTGTTTTTT. Its protein is CASSTTGNTGELFF.

The V gene is TRBV28, the J gene TRBJ1-5, with unresolved D. The CDR3 length is 15 residues. The V end was cut by 5 bases, the J end by 2 bases, with 13 bases between. Germline CDR1 reads MDHEN; CDR2 reads SYDVKM. Written as DNA, the CDR3 is TGTGCCAGCAGTAAACTTCGGGGTGGCAATCAGCCCCAGCATTTT. This codes for CASSKLRGGNQPQHF.

This chain uses TRBV5-1 with TRBJ1-1, with D possibly being TRBD1 (5 bases). This CDR3 is built from 14 residues. The germline CDR1 and CDR2 sequences are SGHRS and YFSETQ. V gave up 2 bases and J gave up 0 bases, with 8 bases separating them. CDR3 coding DNA: TGCGCCAGCAGCTTTACGGGGGTGAACACTGAAGCTTTCTTT. It translates to CASSFTGVNTEAFF.

The chain employs TRBV7-3 and TRBJ2-1; the D is unclear. Trimming cost V 2 bases and J 3 bases, with 17 bases left between them. The CDR3 sequence is 17 residues long. Germline V gene lookup returns CDR1 SGHTA and CDR2 FQGTGA. DNA of the CDR3: TGTGCCAGCAGCTTATTGGCCCCGAGGCAAGGCTACAATGAGCAGTTCTTC. Amino acid sequence: CASSLLAPRQGYNEQFF.

This chain connects TRBV5-1 to TRBJ2-1; possible D gene TRBD2, 7 bases. V was trimmed by 0 bases and J by 2 bases, leaving 12 bases between them. This CDR3 region has 16 residues. Germline CDR1 is SGHRS and CDR2 is YFSETQ. This CDR3 is CASSLVAGATYNEQFF. The CDR3, as DNA: TGCGCCAGCAGCTTGGTGGCGGGGGCTACCTACAATGAGCAGTTCTTC.

The gene calls are TRBV5-6 and TRBJ2-7, with D possibly being TRBD2 (5 bases). The germline gives CDR1 SGHDT, CDR2 YYEEEE. CDR3 length: 15 amino acids. With 0 bases removed from V and 0 bases from J, the gap between germline ends came to 10 bases. The CDR3 sequence: CASSLGGMSSYEQYF. Here the CDR3 DNA reads TGTGCCAGCAGCTTGGGAGGGATGAGCTCCTACGAGCAGTACTTC.

This chain joins TRBV9 and TRBJ1-3; the D gene is possibly TRBD1 (6 bases). In germline, CDR1 is SGDLS, CDR2 YYNGEE. The CDR3 loop spans 17 amino acids. The V end was cut by 4 bases, the J end by 0 bases, with 17 bases between. In DNA form, the CDR3 reads TGTGCCAGCAGCTCACCCGCAGGGGACCGCTCTGGAAACACCATATATTTT. Protein sequence: CASSSPAGDRSGNTIYF.

The J gene is TRBJ1-1, the V gene TRBV19; 8 nucleotides match TRBD1. The CDR3 covers 13 residues. The J segment lost 0 bases and the V segment lost 10 bases, leaving 4 bases of the junction unmatched. Germline-derived CDR1 and CDR2 are LNHDA and SQIVND (reference sequence). CDR3 loop: CATRTGLNTEAFF. The CDR3 DNA follows: TGTGCCACCCGGACAGGGCTGAACACTGAAGCTTTCTTT.